This T cell receptor (beta chain) was recovered during a study of T cells after yellow fever vaccination. In the study overall: Libraries from low-cell-number fractions were prepared with the SMART-Seq v4 Ultra Low Input RNA kit.

Findings and limits, study-wide: Although the secondary response was weaker, it peaked faster, at day 5 versus 15. Most clones from primary vaccination resurfaced after the booster (96% CD4, around 89% CD8).

In TCRdb, the 5' RACE reads were re-called with MiXCR into one record per CDR3 protein. This table has about 120,000 distinct CDR3 sequences, roughly 7.9% appearing once. Trimming took 5 bases from V and 5 from J; bases not matched to a gene: 8. Germline V gives CDR1 SGHTA, CDR2 FQGNSA. This CDR3 has 16 residues. This clonotype was picked up many times. The antigen is unknown. The chain combines TRBV7-2 with TRBJ2-5, with 13 bases lining up with TRBD2. The sequence was collected from a man younger than 35 who received the YFV17D yellow fever vaccine. The sample consisted of CD4+ T cells sorted from PBMCs, taken roughly 47 days after the first yellow fever vaccination. The DNA of the CDR3 is TGTGCCAGCAGCCGAAGTGAGGGACTAGCGGGGGAGACCCAGTACTTC. This sequence encodes CASSRSEGLAGETQYF.